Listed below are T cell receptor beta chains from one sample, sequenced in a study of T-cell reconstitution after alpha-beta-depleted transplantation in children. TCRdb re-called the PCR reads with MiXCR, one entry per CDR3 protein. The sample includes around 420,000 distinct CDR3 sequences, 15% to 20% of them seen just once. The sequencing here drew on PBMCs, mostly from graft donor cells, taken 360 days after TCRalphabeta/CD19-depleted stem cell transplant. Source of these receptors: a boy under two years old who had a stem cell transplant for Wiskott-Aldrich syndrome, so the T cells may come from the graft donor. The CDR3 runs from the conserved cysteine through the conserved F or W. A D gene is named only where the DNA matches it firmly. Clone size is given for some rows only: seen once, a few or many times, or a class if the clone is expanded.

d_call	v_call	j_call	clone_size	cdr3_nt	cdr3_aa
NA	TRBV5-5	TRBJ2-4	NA	TGTGCCAGCAGCTTGGTTGGTCATATCATTCAGTACTTC	CASSLVGHIIQYF
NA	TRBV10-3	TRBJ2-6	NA	TGTGCCATCAGTCAATCTGGTAAGGCCAACGTCCTGACTTTC	CAISQSGKANVLTF
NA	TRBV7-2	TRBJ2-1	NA	TGTGCCAGCAGCTCGCGGCCCGGGGGTAGCGGAAACAATGAGCAGTTCTTC	CASSSRPGGSGNNEQFF
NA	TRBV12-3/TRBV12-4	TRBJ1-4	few	TGTGCCAGCAGTCCCGGTGCCAGTGCAACTAATGAAAAACTGTTTTTT	CASSPGASATNEKLFF
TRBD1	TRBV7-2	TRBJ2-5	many	TGTGCCAGCAGCTTGGACAGGGAAGAGACCCAGTACTTC	CASSLDREETQYF
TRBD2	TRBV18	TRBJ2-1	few	TGTGCCAGCTCACCATTGGCGGGAGGCGATGGGAATGAGCAGTTCTTC	CASSPLAGGDGNEQFF
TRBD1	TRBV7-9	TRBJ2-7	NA	TGTGCCAGCAGCTCCTCCTACGGACAGGGTTACTACGAGCAGTACTTC	CASSSSYGQGYYEQYF
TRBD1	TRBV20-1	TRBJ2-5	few	TGCAGTGCTAGGAGGGTAGGGACAGGGTTCGGAGAGACCCAGTACTTC	CSARRVGTGFGETQYF
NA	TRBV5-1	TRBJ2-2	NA	TGCGCCAGCAGCATATTACAACGGACCGGGGAGCTGTTTTTT	CASSILQRTGELFF
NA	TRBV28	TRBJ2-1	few	TGTGCCAGCAGTTTAGAGCCTATACCCGTCTACAATGAGCAGTTCTTC	CASSLEPIPVYNEQFF
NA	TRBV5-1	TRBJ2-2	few	TGCGCCAGCAGCTTGGCCAAGCCGAGGGAGCTGTTTTTT	CASSLAKPRELFF
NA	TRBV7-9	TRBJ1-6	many	TGTGCCAGCAGCTTAAGCCACCGGGACGGTTTGTCACCCCTCCACTTT	CASSLSHRDGLSPLHF
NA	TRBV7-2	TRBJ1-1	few	TGTGCCAGCAGCTTGATCGGACTTGAAGCTTTCTTT	CASSLIGLEAFF
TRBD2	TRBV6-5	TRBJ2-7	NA	TGTGCCAGCAGTTACAGAATAGCGGGAGGTGTAGAGCAGTACTTC	CASSYRIAGGVEQYF
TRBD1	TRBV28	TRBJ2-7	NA	TGTGCCAGCAGACTGACAGGGGGTAGTGGTTACGAGCAGTACTTC	CASRLTGGSGYEQYF
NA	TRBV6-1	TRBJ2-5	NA	TGTGCCAGCAGTGCCCTAGTCACCTCCTGGACCCAGTACTTC	CASSALVTSWTQYF
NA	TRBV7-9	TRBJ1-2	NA	TGTGCCAGCAGTCTAGACTTGGGTACAGGCTACACCTTC	CASSLDLGTGYTF
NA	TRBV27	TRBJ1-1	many	TGTGCCAGCAGTTTAGACAGTATGACTGAAGCTTTCTTT	CASSLDSMTEAFF
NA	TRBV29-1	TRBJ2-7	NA	TGCAGCGTTGTAAACTATTGGGGCTACGAGCAGTACTTC	CSVVNYWGYEQYF
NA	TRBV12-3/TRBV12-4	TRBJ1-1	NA	TGTGCCAGCACCCTGTCAGTGAACACTGAAGCTTTCTTT	CASTLSVNTEAFF
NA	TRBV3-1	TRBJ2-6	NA	TGTGCCAGCAGCCAAAGAGGGAAGGGGGCCAACGTCCTGACTTTC	CASSQRGKGANVLTF
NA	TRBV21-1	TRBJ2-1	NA	TGTGCCAGCAGGGGGGGACTAGCGGGAGTACACAATGAGCAGTTCTTC	CASRGGLAGVHNEQFF
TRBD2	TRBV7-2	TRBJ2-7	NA	TGTGCCAGCAGCTTAGGGGGCGGGGGGGCCTACGAGCAGTACTTC	CASSLGGGGAYEQYF
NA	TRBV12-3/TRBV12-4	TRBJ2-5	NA	TGTGCCAGCAGTTTTGTGGGCCAGACTACCCAAGAGACCCAGTACTTC	CASSFVGQTTQETQYF
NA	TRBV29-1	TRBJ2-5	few	TGCAGCGTTGGTGTCGTTGTGGTGGAGACCCAGTACTTC	CSVGVVVVETQYF
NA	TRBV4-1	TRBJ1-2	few	TGCGCCAGCAGCCAAGTCGACAGGCCCAATGGCTACACCTTC	CASSQVDRPNGYTF
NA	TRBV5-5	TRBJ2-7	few	TGTGCCAGCAGCTTGGGGGGGGACCGATCCTACGAGCAGTACTTC	CASSLGGDRSYEQYF
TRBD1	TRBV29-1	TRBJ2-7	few	TGCAGCGTTGGGATCGAGGGGACAGTGCAGTACTTC	CSVGIEGTVQYF
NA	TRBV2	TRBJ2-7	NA	TGTGCCATCAGTTCGCGTCTCCAGTACGAGCAGTACTTC	CAISSRLQYEQYF
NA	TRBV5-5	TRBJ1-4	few	TGTGCCAGCAGCTGGACAGCTACGGAAAAACTGTTTTTT	CASSWTATEKLFF
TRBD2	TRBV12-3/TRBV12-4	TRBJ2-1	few	TGTGCCAGCGGACTAGCGGGAGGAAGGAGGGAGCAGTTCTTC	CASGLAGGRREQFF
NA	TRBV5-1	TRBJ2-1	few	TGCGCCAGCAGCTCAATGACAGGAAGCTCCTACAATGAGCAGTTCTTC	CASSSMTGSSYNEQFF
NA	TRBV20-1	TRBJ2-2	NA	TGCAGTGCTTTGCCCAACACCGGGGAGCTGTTTTTT	CSALPNTGELFF
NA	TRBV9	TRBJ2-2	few	TGTGCCAGCAGCGTAGCGATGAGCTATGACACCGGGGAGCTGTTTTTT	CASSVAMSYDTGELFF
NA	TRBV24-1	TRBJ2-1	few	TGTGCCACCAGTGACCCCGACAGGGAGGGCTCCTACAATGAGCAGTTCTTC	CATSDPDREGSYNEQFF
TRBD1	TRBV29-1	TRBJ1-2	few	TGCAGCGTCGAGGGACAGGGCTTAGGCTACACCTTC	CSVEGQGLGYTF
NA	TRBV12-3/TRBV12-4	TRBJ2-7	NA	TGTGCCAGCAGAGACAGGCCGAGCTCCTACGAGCAGTACTTC	CASRDRPSSYEQYF
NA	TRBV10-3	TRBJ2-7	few	TGTGCCACCCGAGGGGGTGTATACGAGCAGTACTTC	CATRGGVYEQYF
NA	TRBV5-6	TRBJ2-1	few	TGTGCCAGCAGCTTGGCGGGGTGGCACAATGAGCAGTTCTTC	CASSLAGWHNEQFF
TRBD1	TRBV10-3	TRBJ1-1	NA	TGTGCCATCAGGGGGACAGGGGGCGAGGAAGGTGGTACTGAAGCTTTCTTT	CAIRGTGGEEGGTEAFF
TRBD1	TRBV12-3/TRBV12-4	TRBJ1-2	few	TGTGCCAGCAGTTCAGCCCGGACAGGGCCTTATGGCTACACCTTC	CASSSARTGPYGYTF
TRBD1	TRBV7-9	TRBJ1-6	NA	TGTGCCAGCAGCCCCCGTCCCGACAGGGTCAATTCACCCCTCCACTTT	CASSPRPDRVNSPLHF
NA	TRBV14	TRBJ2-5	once	TGTGCCAGCAGCCAAGATTGGCTAGGTTTTCGAGAGACCCAGTACTTC	CASSQDWLGFRETQYF
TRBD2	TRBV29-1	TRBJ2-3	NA	TGCAGCGTGGGCAATACGGGAGGGCCGGGGGATACGCAGTATTTT	CSVGNTGGPGDTQYF
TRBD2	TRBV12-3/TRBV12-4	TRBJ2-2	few	TGTGCCAGCAGTCAAAAGACTAGCCGGGGCACCGGGGAGCTGTTTTTT	CASSQKTSRGTGELFF
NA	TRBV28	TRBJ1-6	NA	TGTGCCAGCAGTTTATCGGGAAAAAGGGACCCCCTCCACTTT	CASSLSGKRDPLHF
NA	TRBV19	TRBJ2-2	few	TGTGCCAGTAGTATGTCCAGGGGAAGGACCGGGGAGCTGTTTTTT	CASSMSRGRTGELFF
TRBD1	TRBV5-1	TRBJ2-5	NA	TGCGCCAGCAGCCACAGGGGTGGAGAGACCCAGTACTTC	CASSHRGGETQYF
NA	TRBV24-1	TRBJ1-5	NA	TGTGCCACCAGTGATTTCAGCAATCAGCCCCAGCATTTT	CATSDFSNQPQHF
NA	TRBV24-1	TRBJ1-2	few	TGTGCCACCAGTGACCCGGGACGGTTCTATGGCTACACCTTC	CATSDPGRFYGYTF
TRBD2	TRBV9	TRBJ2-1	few	TGTGCCAGCAGCGTAGGTAGCGGGGTTAACAATGAGCAGTTCTTC	CASSVGSGVNNEQFF
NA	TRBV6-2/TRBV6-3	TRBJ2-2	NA	TGTGCCAGCAGTTACGGGAATAGCGGAGGGAACACCGGGGAGCTGTTTTTT	CASSYGNSGGNTGELFF
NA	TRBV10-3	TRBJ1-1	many	TGTGCCATCAGCTCCCAGGGAGTAGGGAACACTGAAGCTTTCTTT	CAISSQGVGNTEAFF
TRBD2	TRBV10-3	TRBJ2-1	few	TGTGCCATCAGTGGGGGAGCGGGAGGCCAACTCCTCATCTACAATGAGCAGTTCTTC	CAISGGAGGQLLIYNEQFF
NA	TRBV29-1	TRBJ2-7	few	TGCAGCGTTGAAGGGTACAGTCCCTACGAGCAGTACTTC	CSVEGYSPYEQYF
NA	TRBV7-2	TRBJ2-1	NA	TGTGCCAGCAGCTTTCTCGACTGGGGGGAGCAGTTCTTC	CASSFLDWGEQFF
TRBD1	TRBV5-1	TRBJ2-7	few	TGCGCCAGCAGCTTGTGGGTAAAAACAGGGGGCACCTACGAGCAGTACTTC	CASSLWVKTGGTYEQYF
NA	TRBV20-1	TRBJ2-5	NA	TGCAGTGCTAGAGATCGTTTACTAGCCCAAGAGACCCAGTACTTC	CSARDRLLAQETQYF
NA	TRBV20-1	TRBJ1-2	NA	TGCAGTGCTCTCTCCCCTAACTATGGCTACACCTTC	CSALSPNYGYTF